Sequencing of this T cell receptor (beta chain) was carried out in a study of shared T cell receptors in the human thymus. Using immunoSEQ multiplex PCR, the repertoire was profiled, and TCRdb retains in-frame clones only, with some absent. The sample holds some 720,000 clones, 85% to 90% seen once. There are 12 residues in the CDR3. CDR1 and CDR2 from the germline V gene are SGHTA and FQGNSA. Trimming removed 4 bases from V and 5 bases from J, with 8 bases in between. These records were also assigned to another study, of human thymus T cells.

The sample comprised thymocytes. The TCR sequence derives from a boy in the first two years of life with a congenital heart defect. V gene TRBV7-2 combines with J gene TRBJ2-5; D ambiguous. The CDR3 region has the DNA TGTGCCAGCAGCTGGCCCTGGGAGACCCAGTACTTC. This translates into CASSWPWETQYF.